Below, one TCR beta chain is given with its context. In its sample, this clonotype was seen a few times. Its recognized antigen is unknown. Per-nucleotide qualities are absent, and no much larger clonotype sits a single base away. The CDR3 numbers 13 residues from cysteine through phenylalanine. Of all the DNA, just the CDR3 is kept, 39 bases in frame from base 1. CDR1 and CDR2, per the germline V gene, are KGHDR and SFDVKD. Trimming costs V 9 bases and J 0 bases, and their ends lie 10 bases apart. Naive CD8 T cell libraries were made from 20,000 to 1,000,000 sorted cells using 10%, 30% or 50% of purified RNA. Naive CD8 T cells were FACS-sorted as CD8+CD4-CCR7+CD45RA+ on a BD FACSAria II into RLT Plus buffer. Roughly ten TCR copies' worth of Jurkat RNA were spiked into roughly 20,000-1,000,000 naive CD8 T cell samples to test detection sensitivity. CD8 T cells were enriched using RosetteSep CD8+ T Cell Enrichment Cocktail and Ficoll-Paque, and the enriched cells then underwent ACK red cell lysis.

Libraries came from PCR. TCRdb records NextSeq 500 as the sequencer. Bulk TCR libraries were prepared as previously described, using TCR primers listed in Table S5. The Qiagen AllPrep DNA/RNA kit was used to purify total RNA. Reads from multiple sequencing runs of the same library were pooled before analysis. Regarding the original processing steps: Reads were retained only if the reads had an exact TCR constant sequence, and the retained reads were trimmed to 150 nt and grouped according to their 12-nt molecular barcodes. Reads inside each barcode group were sub-clustered using a 15% Levenshtein threshold, and a quality-weighted consensus sequence was constructed for each RNA molecule. Non-functional sequences were filtered out, along with any lower-count sequence sitting one edit away from another sequence. Based on fitting two negative binomial distributions, any barcode sub-cluster with under 20% of the maximum read count was discarded. Starting from the raw public reads, TCRdb applied fastp trimming at Q25, assembled clones with MiXCR and retained in-frame beta chains. CDR3 protein sequences are deduplicated, and each keeps its most common genes and DNA. TCRdb, not the original authors, processed these V and J calls. The sample yields roughly 97,000 distinct CDR3 sequences; 20% to 25% were counted once. The top ten clones comprise about 0.99% of the sample.

The data are from a study of molecular identifiers for immune sequencing clone quantification listed by TCRdb under 2018. Background on the whole study: For a replicate experiment, the RNA from either around 20,000 or 99,000 naive CD8 T cells was divided into five aliquots, and four of those aliquots went on to sequencing. This methods study used CD8 T cells to benchmark TCR RNA copy counting and molecular-identifier clustering-based TCR repertoire sequencing (MIDCIRS). What the research found in general, with its limitations: Spiked-in Jurkat TCR RNA equal to a single cell's worth was reported to be detectable even within 1,100,000 naive CD8 T cells. When barcode sub-clustering was left out, chimeric consensus sequences inflated TCR diversity, with chimeras reaching as high as 47%. In CMV-specific effector cells, over 99% of molecules were held by clones above 20 RNA copies, whereas under 1% of molecules were held by such clones in naive cells. Modeling indicated about 3 TCR RNA copies recovered per cell, compared with around 10 by digital PCR, which implies a capture efficiency of about 31%. The naive libraries included spiked-in Jurkat TCR RNA (about 11 copies' worth), and this RNA is not part of the donor repertoire. The sizes of highly expanded clones could end up underestimated when identical TCR molecules share a barcode.

In this chain, TRBV24-1 is recombined with TRBJ2-5, with no confident D gene call. The sequenced sample was naive CD8+ T cells from blood, with Jurkat cell RNA spiked in. In light of the paper, this sample's cell subset or site label describes: FACS-sorted CD8+CD4-CCR7+CD45RA+ naive T cells. The receptor's source is a human donor in good health. Some libraries in this study had Jurkat cell RNA spiked in. The nucleotides are TGTGCCACCCAAAATCCGTACCAAGAGACCCAGTACTTC. It specifies CATQNPYQETQYF.